This T cell receptor (beta chain) was sequenced for a study of PD-1 blockade in classical Hodgkin lymphoma. Study background: Each patient was given nivolumab 3 mg/kg through a vein every 2 weeks. Study outcomes and limitations: CD4+ TCR diversity climbed significantly by C4D1, unlike CD8+ TCR diversity.

In every patient, relapse followed autologous stem cell transplantation, while exposure to brentuximab vedotin differed. This table comes from immunoSEQ multiplex PCR, and its TCRdb copy is limited to in-frame clones, with some not included. The data contain tens of thousands of clones, around two thirds of them singletons. This clone was picked up a small number of times. Its antigen is still unknown. The V gene's germline CDR1 is LNHDA and CDR2 SQIVND (reference sequence). CDR3 length equals 15 residues. Between the trimmed V and J ends, which lost 0 bases and 4 bases, there was a span of 12 bases. This chain links TRBV19 with TRBJ1-1; tentative D call: TRBD1 (6 bases). This receptor was taken from a human donor with classical Hodgkin lymphoma. This material consisted of peripheral blood mononuclear cells (PBMCs), taken at baseline. In DNA form, the CDR3 reads TGTGCCAGTAGTATAGATCAGGGGTTAGCCACTGAAGCTTTCTTT. Amino acid sequence: CASSIDQGLATEAFF. Supplemented by reference TRBV19 and TRBJ1-1, the full variable domain reads DGGITQSPKYLFRKEGQNVTLSCEQNLNHDAMYWYRQDPGQGLRLIYYSQIVNDFQKGDIAEGYSVSREKKESFPLTVTSAQKNPTAFYLCASSIDQGLATEAFFGQGTRLTVV.